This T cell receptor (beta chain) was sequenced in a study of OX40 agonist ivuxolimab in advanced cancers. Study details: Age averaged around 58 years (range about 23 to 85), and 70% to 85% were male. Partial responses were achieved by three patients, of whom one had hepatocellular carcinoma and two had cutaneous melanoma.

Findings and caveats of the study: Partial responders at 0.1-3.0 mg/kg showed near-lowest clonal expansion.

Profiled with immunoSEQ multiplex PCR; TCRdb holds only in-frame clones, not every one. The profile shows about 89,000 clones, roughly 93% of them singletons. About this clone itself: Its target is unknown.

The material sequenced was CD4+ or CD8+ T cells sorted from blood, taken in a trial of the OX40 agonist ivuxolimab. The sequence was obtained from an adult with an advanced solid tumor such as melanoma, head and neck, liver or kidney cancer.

In nucleotides, the CDR3 is TGCGCCAGCAGTCGAGATAGCGGGGTGCGTCAAACGCAGTATTTT. It specifies CASSRDSGVRQTQYF. The V call is TRBV5-1, the J call TRBJ2-3, with 8 bases matching TRBD2. The CDR3 has 15 residues. Looked up from germline, CDR1 is SGHRS and CDR2 is YFSETQ. Losses at the gene ends were 5 bases for V and 9 bases for J; bases not matched to a gene: 14.